The next 27 T cell receptor beta chains were all read from a single sample in a study of blood T cell repertoires in COVID-19. Sequencing was performed with immunoSEQ multiplex PCR; in TCRdb, only in-frame clones are kept and a portion is missing. The repertoire holds approximately 270,000 clones, with 65% to 90% as singletons. Sequencing input: PBMCs or T cells enriched from blood (not recorded which). All receptors derive from a man aged 40-50 years who had recovered from COVID-19.

This chain joins TRBV11-2 and TRBJ2-4, with 7 bases fitting TRBD2. This CDR3 spans 19 amino acids. From germline, CDR1 is SGHAT and CDR2 FQNNGV. The trim removed 3 bases at V and 0 bases at J, leaving 14 bases unmatched. The CDR3 DNA reads as TGTGCCAGCAGCTTTGGGGTTCGGGAGGCACTCCTAGCCAAAAACATTCAGTACTTC. This codes for CASSFGVREALLAKNIQYF.

The chain uses TRBV28 and TRBJ1-1, with TRBD1 matching over 8 bases. This CDR3 has 14 amino acids. In germline, CDR1 is MDHEN, CDR2 SYDVKM. Losses at the gene ends were 10 bases for V and 3 bases for J; bases not matched to a gene: 10. For the CDR3, the DNA is TGTGCCACTCGGACAGGGAAAGGATACACTGAAGCTTTCTTT. Encoded protein: CATRTGKGYTEAFF.

This chain uses TRBV14 with TRBJ2-2; maybe TRBD2 (5 bases). V lost 4 bases to trimming and J lost 4 bases, with 19 bases between them. The CDR3 is 17 residues long. Per germline, CDR1 SGHDN and CDR2 FVKESK. The CDR3 protein is CASSPLAAVWVTGELFF. For the CDR3, the DNA is TGTGCCAGCAGCCCTCTAGCAGCGGTCTGGGTCACCGGGGAGCTGTTTTTT.

The J gene is TRBJ2-1, the V gene TRBV19, with 11 bases matching TRBD2. The ends lost 10 bases at V and 6 bases at J; junction bases unmatched: 14. The CDR3 extends over 16 amino acids. Germline loops: CDR1 LNHDA, CDR2 SQIVND (reference sequence). The chain's CDR3 is CATPGVAGGLCNEQFF. DNA for the CDR3: TGTGCCACCCCTGGGGTAGCGGGGGGGCTGTGCAATGAGCAGTTCTTC. The entire variable domain, with the rest obtained from reference TRBV19 and TRBJ2-1, is as follows: DGGITQSPKYLFRKEGQNVTLSCEQNLNHDAMYWYRQDPGQGLRLIYYSQIVNDFQKGDIAEGYSVSREKKESFPLTVTSAQKNPTAFYLCATPGVAGGLCNEQFFGPGTRLTVL.

This clone is labeled as medium-sized (0.01 to 0.1%). The J gene is TRBJ1-5, the V gene TRBV4-3, with 7 bases that match TRBD1. With 4 bases clipped from V and 2 bases from J, the junction kept 2 bases outside the gene matches. This CDR3 comprises 14 residues. CDR1 LGHNA and CDR2 YSLEER come from the germline V gene. CDR3 region: CASSLDRGNQPQHF. CDR3 nucleotide sequence: TGCGCCAGCAGCCTTGACAGGGGCAATCAGCCCCAGCATTTT.

The rearrangement links TRBV12-5 to TRBJ2-7; possible D gene TRBD2, 6 bases. Trimming pared 5 bases from V and 7 bases from J, leaving 21 bases between. Looked up from germline, CDR1 is LGHNT and CDR2 is FRNRAP. The CDR3 extends over 15 amino acids. CDR3 protein: CASGDRGVPVGEQYF. The CDR3 bases are TGTGCTAGTGGTGACCGCGGGGTACCGGTCGGGGAGCAGTACTTC.

There are a few counts of this clone. The chain joins TRBV6-5 to TRBJ1-2, with a tentative D call TRBD1 (5 bases). Trimming took 2 bases from V and 8 from J, leaving 18 bases between them. Germline CDR1 and CDR2: MNHEY and SVGAGI. This CDR3 has 15 residues. As DNA, the CDR3 is TGTGCCAGCAGTTACGGCGCGGGGGTCGTGGGCGGCTACACCTTC. Its translation: CASSYGAGVVGGYTF.

This clone was seen a single time. V is TRBV6-5 and J is TRBJ2-7; perhaps TRBD1 as D (6 bases). Between the trimmed V and J ends, which lost 0 bases and 6 bases, there was a span of 15 bases. The CDR3 loop spans 15 amino acids. Germline V gives CDR1 MNHEY, CDR2 SVGAGI. The CDR3 DNA is TGTGCCAGCAGTTACTCGGGCAGGGGTACGTTCGAGCAGTACTTC. It translates to CASSYSGRGTFEQYF.

Comment on this clone: The sample carries other DNA sequences with the same CDR3. The chain employs TRBV6-5 and TRBJ2-7, with D maybe TRBD1 (6 bases). Between the trimmed V and J ends, which lost 6 bases and 0 bases, there was a span of 6 bases. The CDR3 runs 12 residues. CDR1 is MNHEY, CDR2 SVGAGI, per germline. The CDR3 is CASRDSSYEQYF. The CDR3 DNA is TGTGCCAGCAGGGACAGCTCCTACGAGCAGTACTTC.

This clone was seen a single time. CDR3 sequence reads: CASSLDRGIDGYTF. The CDR3 DNA sequence: TGTGCCAGCAGCCTTGACAGGGGTATAGATGGCTACACCTTC. The chain employs TRBV5-8 and TRBJ1-2, with 8 bases aligning to TRBD1. The ends lost 4 bases at V and 6 bases at J; junction bases unmatched: 8. In germline, CDR1 is SGHTS, CDR2 YDEGEE. CDR3 size: 14 residues.

The chain carries TRBV21-1 and TRBJ2-3; TRBD1, the D gene given by the table, was not confirmed from the DNA. TRBV21-1 is an annotated pseudogene. This CDR3 contains 14 residues. The CDR3 protein is CASIQGFGTDTQYF. CDR3 DNA: TGTGCCAGCATCCAGGGCTTTGGCACAGATACGCAGTATTTT.

This chain uses TRBV4-2 with TRBJ1-3; perhaps TRBD1 as D (5 bases). The CDR3 has 16 residues. V lost 4 bases, J lost 0 bases, and 13 bases lay in between. The germline CDR1 and CDR2 sequences are LGHNA and YNFKEQ. The CDR3 loop reads CASSLLGLASGNTIYF. As DNA, the CDR3 is TGTGCCAGCAGCCTTCTGGGGCTGGCCTCTGGAAACACCATATATTTT.

The sample holds many counts of this clone. The chain employs TRBV27 and TRBJ2-5; 10 positions match TRBD1. This CDR3 contains 15 residues. The germline V gene encodes CDR1 MNHEY and CDR2 SMNVEV (reference sequence). With 7 bases clipped from V and 0 bases from J, the junction kept 5 bases outside the gene matches. The CDR3 nucleotides read TGTGCCAGCAAGCGGACAGGGGGGGACCAAGAGACCCAGTACTTC. It is translated as CASKRTGGDQETQYF.

The V and J genes are TRBV4-2 and TRBJ1-4, with TRBD1 identical over 7 bases. The V gene end was trimmed by 1 base and the J gene end by 7 bases; junction bases not matched to a gene: 9. Germline V CDR1 and CDR2: LGHNA, YNFKEQ. CDR3 length: 16 amino acids. The CDR3 bases are TGTGCCAGCAGCCAAGCGGGAAGGGGGCGTGGTGAAAAACTGTTTTTT. Residues: CASSQAGRGRGEKLFF.

This clone came up a few times. The chain's CDR3 is CASSPGNSGNTIYF. The CDR3 coding sequence is TGCGCCAGCAGCCCCGGTAACTCTGGAAACACCATATATTTT. V is TRBV5-1 and J is TRBJ1-3; D remains ambiguous. The CDR3 runs to 14 residues. CDR1 and CDR2 from the germline V gene are SGHRS and YFSETQ. V lost 4 bases, J lost 0 bases, and 8 bases lay in between.

This clone has a handful of counts. The J gene is TRBJ1-1, the V gene TRBV7-3; D gene unclear. Germline lookup yields CDR1 SGHTA and CDR2 FQGTGA. With 5 bases removed from V and 0 bases from J, the gap between germline ends came to 7 bases. The CDR3 runs 13 residues. In nucleotides, the CDR3 is TGTGCCAGCAGCCCCCAGATGAACACTGAAGCTTTCTTT. Amino acid sequence: CASSPQMNTEAFF.

The chain combines TRBV4-1 with TRBJ1-4; 7 positions agree with TRBD1. The V gene's germline CDR1 is MGHRA and CDR2 YSYEKL. The CDR3 runs to 21 residues. V dropped 3 bases and J dropped 0; count of bases not matched to a gene: 19. In DNA form, the CDR3 reads TGCGCCAGCAGCCATGTGGGGTGGGGGACAGCAGGTTCCGCAACTAATGAAAAACTGTTTTTT. This codes for CASSHVGWGTAGSATNEKLFF.

The chain is built from TRBV18 and TRBJ1-1; 7 bases align to TRBD1. The junction had 9 bases not matched to a gene; V was cut back by 0 bases and J by 2 bases. Germline lookup yields CDR1 KGHSH and CDR2 LQKENI. There are 17 residues in the CDR3. CDR3 residues: CASSPPVGQGVNTEAFF. The CDR3 bases are TGTGCCAGCTCACCACCGGTTGGGCAGGGGGTTAACACTGAAGCTTTCTTT.

The chain joins TRBV11-2 to TRBJ1-1, with a possible D match to TRBD1 (6 bases). The CDR3 totals 18 residues. Germline lookup yields CDR1 SGHAT and CDR2 FQNNGV. The V and J ends lost 1 base and 3 bases respectively, with 21 bases between them. The CDR3 here is CASSLARDTGGKDTEAFF. The CDR3 nucleotides are TGTGCCAGCAGCTTAGCGAGGGACACGGGAGGAAAAGACACTGAAGCTTTCTTT.

V usage is TRBV4-2 and J usage is TRBJ1-1; possible D gene TRBD1, 6 bases. The CDR3 is 15 amino acids. V lost 0 bases and J 10 bases, leaving 18 bases between the germline ends. CDR1 is LGHNA, CDR2 YNFKEQ, per germline. The DNA for the CDR3 is TGTGCCAGCAGCCAAGATTTCGGGGGGGGCCGGTTAGCTTTCTTT. The encoded protein is CASSQDFGGGRLAFF.

The V gene is TRBV29-1, the J gene TRBJ1-1, with 10 bases aligning to TRBD1. This CDR3 comprises 12 residues. The V and J ends lost 3 bases and 10 bases, in that order; junction bases with no gene match: 5. Germline CDR1 and CDR2: SQVTM and ANQGSEA. Written as DNA, the CDR3 is TGCAGCGTTGAGACAGGGGGCGTACCAGCTTTCTTT. It encodes CSVETGGVPAFF.

The chain employs TRBV7-7 and TRBJ2-1; a possible D gene is TRBD1 (6 bases). The CDR3 consists of 12 residues. Germline V gene sequence: CDR1 SSHAT, CDR2 FNYEAQ (reference sequence). Trimming cost V 2 bases and J 9 bases, with 8 bases left between them. The CDR3 DNA reads TGTGCCAGCAGCTTATTAGGGGGTGAGCAGTTCTTC. It is translated as CASSLLGGEQFF. The full variable domain, completed using reference TRBV7-7 and TRBJ2-1, is GAGVSQSPRYKVTKRGQDVTLRCDPISSHATLYWYQQALGQGPEFLTYFNYEAQPDKSGLPSDRFSAERPEGSISTLTIQRTEQRDSAMYRCASSLLGGEQFFGPGTRLTVL.

This clone came up a few times. The chain couples TRBV11-2 to TRBJ2-5, with D possibly matching TRBD1 (6 bases). The CDR3 totals 16 residues. Germline V gives CDR1 SGHAT, CDR2 FQNNGV. With 2 bases removed from V and 2 bases from J, the gap between germline ends came to 15 bases. The chain's CDR3 is CASSLSPQGLQETQYF. The CDR3 DNA sequence: TGTGCCAGCAGCTTATCTCCCCAGGGGCTACAAGAGACCCAGTACTTC.

This sequence joins TRBV30 and TRBJ2-2; the match to TRBD2 covers 7 bases. CDR1 and CDR2 (germline): GTSNPN, SVGIG (reference sequence). The trim removed 5 bases at V and 3 bases at J, leaving 9 bases unmatched. The CDR3 covers 15 residues. CDR3: CAWVPLAGDTGELFF. The CDR3 DNA sequence: TGTGCCTGGGTGCCTCTTGCGGGAGACACCGGGGAGCTGTTTTTT. Full variable domain (outside the CDR3, taken from reference TRBV30 and TRBJ2-2): SQTIHQWPATLVQPVGSPLSLECTVEGTSNPNLYWYRQAAGRGLQLLFYSVGIGQISSEVPQNLSASRPQDRQFILSSKKLLLSDSGFYLCAWVPLAGDTGELFFGEGSRLTVL.

CDR3 loop: CASSRSSTEYNEQFF. The CDR3 coding sequence is TGTGCCAGCAGCCGCAGTTCGACGGAGTACAATGAGCAGTTCTTC. This sequence joins TRBV11-2 and TRBJ2-1; D call uncertain. Germline loops: CDR1 SGHAT, CDR2 FQNNGV. There are 15 residues in the CDR3. With 5 bases removed from V and 4 bases from J, the gap between germline ends came to 15 bases. The full variable domain, completed using reference TRBV11-2 and TRBJ2-1, is EAGVAQSPRYKIIEKRQSVAFWCNPISGHATLYWYQQILGQGPKLLIQFQNNGVVDDSQLPKDRFSAERLKGVDSTLKIQPAKLEDSAVYLCASSRSSTEYNEQFFGPGTRLTVL.

The genes are TRBV5-8 and TRBJ2-7, with a tentative D call TRBD1 (5 bases). The CDR3 is made up of 15 amino acids. Looked up from germline, CDR1 is SGHTS and CDR2 is YDEGEE. Trimming removed 1 base from V and 5 bases from J, with 16 bases in between. The CDR3 loop is CASSLPTQGPNEQYF. DNA for the CDR3: TGTGCCAGCAGCTTGCCTACCCAGGGCCCCAACGAGCAGTACTTC.

This clone occurred a few times. The genes are TRBV6-5 and TRBJ1-5, with 9 bases that match TRBD1. Germline V lookup: CDR1 MNHEY, CDR2 SVGAGI. The CDR3 is 15 residues long. J gave up 0 bases and V 4 bases, and 1 base lay outside the gene matches. The DNA for the CDR3 is TGTGCCAGCAGTTTGGACAGGGGTAGCAATCAGCCCCAGCATTTT. It encodes CASSLDRGSNQPQHF.